These T cell receptor beta chains were read from a single sample in a study of cytomegalovirus exposure and HLA in healthy donors. The assay was immunoSEQ multiplex PCR, and TCRdb's table has in-frame clones only and misses some. The table gives under 130,000 clones; the top ten clones make up about 0.58% of it. Sequencing was done on a sample of PBMCs. Source of these receptors: a man in his fifties in good health and CMV-seronegative. Each CDR3 is given with its conserved first and last residue. A D gene is named only where the DNA matches it firmly.

CDR3 DNA: TGTGCCATCAGGGAGACAGGGTACTACGAGCAGTACTTC; CDR3 protein: CAIRETGYYEQYF; CDR3 length: 13; V gene: TRBV10-3; D gene: TRBD1; J gene: TRBJ2-7
CDR3 DNA: TGTGCCAGCAGCCTGGGACAGGGAGGGAATGAGCAGTTCTTC; CDR3 protein: CASSLGQGGNEQFF; CDR3 length: 14; V gene: TRBV7-9; D gene: TRBD1; J gene: TRBJ2-1
CDR3 DNA: TGTGCCACTTCGGGGACACGACAAGAGACCCAGTACTTC; CDR3 protein: CATSGTRQETQYF; CDR3 length: 13; V gene: TRBV27; D gene: .; J gene: TRBJ2-5
CDR3 DNA: TGTGCCAGCAGTGGGGGACTAGCGGGAGGACAAGAGACCCAGTACTTC; CDR3 protein: CASSGGLAGGQETQYF; CDR3 length: 16; V gene: TRBV6-1; D gene: TRBD2; J gene: TRBJ2-5
CDR3 DNA: TGTGCCAGCATCCCAGTCGGAGGAAACGAGCAGTACTTC; CDR3 protein: CASIPVGGNEQYF; CDR3 length: 13; V gene: TRBV7-9; D gene: .; J gene: TRBJ2-7
CDR3 DNA: TGTGCCAGCAGCGGAGAGATGGGGGGCAATGAGCAGTTCTTC; CDR3 protein: CASSGEMGGNEQFF; CDR3 length: 14; V gene: TRBV6-4; D gene: .; J gene: TRBJ2-1
CDR3 DNA: TGCGCCAGCAGCCAAGTCCCGTTCGGGAGGGGCGTGGAGACCCAGTACTTC; CDR3 protein: CASSQVPFGRGVETQYF; CDR3 length: 17; V gene: TRBV4-1; D gene: TRBD2; J gene: TRBJ2-5
CDR3 DNA: TGTGCCAGCAGTGAAGAACCCTACGGGGACACTGAAGCTTTCTTT; CDR3 protein: CASSEEPYGDTEAFF; CDR3 length: 15; V gene: TRBV2; D gene: .; J gene: TRBJ1-1
CDR3 DNA: TGCGCCAGCAGTCGGACACCCCCCTCCTACGAGCAGTACTTC; CDR3 protein: CASSRTPPSYEQYF; CDR3 length: 14; V gene: TRBV5-1; D gene: .; J gene: TRBJ2-7
CDR3 DNA: TGTGCCAGCAGCTTTCCCTCTAACTATGGCTACACCTTC; CDR3 protein: CASSFPSNYGYTF; CDR3 length: 13; V gene: TRBV11-2; D gene: .; J gene: TRBJ1-2
CDR3 DNA: TGCAGCGTTGAAAGGGACAGGCCTTACGAGCAGTACTTC; CDR3 protein: CSVERDRPYEQYF; CDR3 length: 13; V gene: TRBV29-1; D gene: TRBD1; J gene: TRBJ2-7
CDR3 DNA: TGCGCCAGCAGCCAAGAAACAGGACCCTATTCACCCCTCCACTTT; CDR3 protein: CASSQETGPYSPLHF; CDR3 length: 15; V gene: TRBV4-3; D gene: .; J gene: TRBJ1-6
CDR3 DNA: TGTGCCAGCAGCCCCGGACTAGCGGGGGCCGAGCAGTTCTTC; CDR3 protein: CASSPGLAGAEQFF; CDR3 length: 14; V gene: TRBV7-2; D gene: TRBD2; J gene: TRBJ2-1
CDR3 DNA: TGTGCCAGCAGTGTACTAGCGGGAGAGGATACGCAGTATTTT; CDR3 protein: CASSVLAGEDTQYF; CDR3 length: 14; V gene: TRBV2; D gene: TRBD2; J gene: TRBJ2-3
CDR3 DNA: TGTGCCAGCAGCTTAGTTGCTAGCGGAGTCTACGAGCAGTACTTC; CDR3 protein: CASSLVASGVYEQYF; CDR3 length: 15; V gene: TRBV7-2; D gene: TRBD2; J gene: TRBJ2-7
CDR3 DNA: TGCGCCAGCAGCTTGGCTCCTTCGGAGAGGGGCTACACCTTC; CDR3 protein: CASSLAPSERGYTF; CDR3 length: 14; V gene: TRBV5-1; D gene: .; J gene: TRBJ1-2
CDR3 DNA: TGTGCCAGCAGCTTTAGCGGGGGGGCGATCAGGGGCAATGAGCAGTTCTTC; CDR3 protein: CASSFSGGAIRGNEQFF; CDR3 length: 17; V gene: TRBV11-2; D gene: TRBD2; J gene: TRBJ2-1
CDR3 DNA: TGTGCCAGCACCTACCCGGGATTCCAAAATCAGCCCCAGCATTTT; CDR3 protein: CASTYPGFQNQPQHF; CDR3 length: 15; V gene: TRBV6-6; D gene: .; J gene: TRBJ1-5
CDR3 DNA: TGTGCCACCGCCCAGGGGAACTATGGCTACACCTTC; CDR3 protein: CATAQGNYGYTF; CDR3 length: 12; V gene: TRBV19; D gene: .; J gene: TRBJ1-2
CDR3 DNA: TGCGCCAGCAGCTTGGGACATTTGACCGAGCAGTACTTC; CDR3 protein: CASSLGHLTEQYF; CDR3 length: 13; V gene: TRBV5-1; D gene: .; J gene: TRBJ2-7
CDR3 DNA: TGTGCCAGCAGTCCTGGCTCCGGACTCTACAATGAGCAGTTCTTC; CDR3 protein: CASSPGSGLYNEQFF; CDR3 length: 15; V gene: TRBV27; D gene: .; J gene: TRBJ2-1
CDR3 DNA: TGTGCCAGCAGCTACCTTCTGACAGGGGCATCCTACGAGCAGTACTTC; CDR3 protein: CASSYLLTGASYEQYF; CDR3 length: 16; V gene: TRBV28; D gene: TRBD1; J gene: TRBJ2-7
CDR3 DNA: TGCGCCAGCAGCTCCTCTATGGGACAGGGTGCTTTCTTT; CDR3 protein: CASSSSMGQGAFF; CDR3 length: 13; V gene: TRBV5-1; D gene: TRBD1; J gene: TRBJ1-1
CDR3 DNA: TGCGCCAGCAGCCGAACTGGGCAGGGCACTGAAGCTTTCTTT; CDR3 protein: CASSRTGQGTEAFF; CDR3 length: 14; V gene: TRBV4-1; D gene: .; J gene: TRBJ1-1
CDR3 DNA: TGTGCCAGCTCCCGCTATGGCTACACCTTC; CDR3 protein: CASSRYGYTF; CDR3 length: 10; V gene: TRBV7-9; D gene: .; J gene: TRBJ1-2
CDR3 DNA: TGTGCCAGTAGTGCACTCAGGGGGACTGAAGCTTTCTTT; CDR3 protein: CASSALRGTEAFF; CDR3 length: 13; V gene: TRBV19; D gene: TRBD1; J gene: TRBJ1-1
CDR3 DNA: TGTGCCACCAGCAGGTCCCAGGGACAGGGATACCACGAGCAGTACTTC; CDR3 protein: CATSRSQGQGYHEQYF; CDR3 length: 16; V gene: TRBV15; D gene: TRBD1; J gene: TRBJ2-7
CDR3 DNA: TGTGCCAGCAGCGAGGGACAGATGAACACTGAAGCTTTCTTT; CDR3 protein: CASSEGQMNTEAFF; CDR3 length: 14; V gene: TRBV2; D gene: TRBD1; J gene: TRBJ1-1
CDR3 DNA: TGTGCCAGCTCACTCACGCGGACAGATGGGGGCTACACCTTC; CDR3 protein: CASSLTRTDGGYTF; CDR3 length: 14; V gene: TRBV18; D gene: .; J gene: TRBJ1-2
CDR3 DNA: TGTGCCAGCAGTGGCCCCCAGGGAGGAGAGACCCAGTACTTC; CDR3 protein: CASSGPQGGETQYF; CDR3 length: 14; V gene: TRBV6-1; D gene: .; J gene: TRBJ2-5
CDR3 DNA: TGTGCCAGCAGATTTCAGGGGCACGGGGCCTACGAGCAGTACTTC; CDR3 protein: CASRFQGHGAYEQYF; CDR3 length: 15; V gene: TRBV2; D gene: .; J gene: TRBJ2-7